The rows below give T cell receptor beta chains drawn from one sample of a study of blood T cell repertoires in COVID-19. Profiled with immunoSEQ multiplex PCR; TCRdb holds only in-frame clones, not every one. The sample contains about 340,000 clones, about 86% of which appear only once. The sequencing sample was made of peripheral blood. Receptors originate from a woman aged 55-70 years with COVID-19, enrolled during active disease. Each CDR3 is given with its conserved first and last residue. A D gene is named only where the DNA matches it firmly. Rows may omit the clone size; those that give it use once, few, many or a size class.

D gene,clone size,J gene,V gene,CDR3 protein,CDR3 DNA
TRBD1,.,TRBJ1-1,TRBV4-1,CASSQGPTGRTEAFF,TGCGCCAGCAGCCAAGGACCGACAGGGCGGACTGAAGCTTTCTTT
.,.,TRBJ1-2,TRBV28,CASSEDRGYTF,TGTGCCAGCAGTGAAGACAGGGGCTACACCTTC
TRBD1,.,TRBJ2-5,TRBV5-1,CASSLAGTGGETQYF,TGCGCCAGCAGCTTGGCCGGGACAGGCGGTGAGACCCAGTACTTC
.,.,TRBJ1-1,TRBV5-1,CASSLVGVSEAFF,TGCGCCAGCAGCTTGGTAGGGGTCAGTGAAGCTTTCTTT
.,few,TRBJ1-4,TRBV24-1,CATSLTSSGNEKLFF,TGTGCCACCAGTCTAACCTCCTCGGGAAATGAAAAACTGTTTTTT
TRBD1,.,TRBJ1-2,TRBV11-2,CASSPGQGGNYGYTF,TGTGCCAGCAGCCCCGGTCAGGGGGGCAACTATGGCTACACCTTC
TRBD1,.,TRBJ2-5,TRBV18,CASSPVTGIKETQYF,TGTGCCAGCTCACCAGTGACAGGGATTAAAGAGACCCAGTACTTC
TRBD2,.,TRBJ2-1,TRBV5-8,CASSLAGTSLTWGEQFF,TGTGCCAGCAGCTTGGCCGGGACTAGCCTAACCTGGGGTGAGCAGTTCTTC
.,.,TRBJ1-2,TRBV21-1,CASSKGRTGLYGYTF,TGTGCCAGCAGCAAGGGAAGGACAGGCCTCTATGGCTACACCTTC
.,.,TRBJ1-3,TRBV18,CASSGGQSSGNTIYF,TGTGCCAGCTCAGGAGGACAGAGCTCTGGAAACACCATATATTTT
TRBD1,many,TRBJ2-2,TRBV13,CASSLEPRGRTGELFF,TGTGCCAGCAGCTTAGAGCCGAGGGGGCGCACCGGGGAGCTGTTTTTT
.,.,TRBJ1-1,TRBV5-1,CASSLNMNTEAFF,TGCGCCAGCAGCCTGAACATGAACACTGAAGCTTTCTTT
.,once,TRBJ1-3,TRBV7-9,CASRTDTRSGNTIYF,TGTGCCAGCAGGACGGACACCCGCTCTGGAAACACCATATATTTT
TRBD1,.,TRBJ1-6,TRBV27,CASTRTGGDSPLHF,TGTGCCAGCACCCGGACAGGGGGCGATTCACCCCTCCACTTT
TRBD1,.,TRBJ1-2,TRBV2,CASTPQRTGYGYTF,TGTGCCAGCACTCCTCAAAGGACAGGCTATGGCTACACCTTC
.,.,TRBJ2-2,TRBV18,CASSPPGAAGELFF,TGTGCCAGCTCACCACCGGGGGCGGCCGGGGAGCTGTTTTTT
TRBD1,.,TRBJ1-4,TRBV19,CASSIYRGEEKLFF,TGTGCCAGTAGTATCTACAGGGGTGAAGAAAAACTGTTTTTT
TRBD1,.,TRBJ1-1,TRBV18,CASSSGQGAEAFF,TGTGCCAGCTCCTCGGGACAGGGTGCTGAAGCTTTCTTT
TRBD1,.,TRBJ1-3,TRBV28,CASSGDRGLGNTIYF,TGTGCCAGCAGCGGGGACAGGGGGCTGGGTAACACCATATATTTT
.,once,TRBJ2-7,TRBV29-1,CSVLGQPSSYEQYF,TGCAGCGTTCTCGGACAGCCAAGCTCCTACGAGCAGTACTTC
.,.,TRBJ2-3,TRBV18,CASSPTLGFGDTQYF,TGTGCCAGCTCACCAACACTAGGGTTCGGAGATACGCAGTATTTT
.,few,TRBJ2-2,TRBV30,CAWSRRRQANGELFF,TGTGCCTGGAGTCGTCGACGTCAGGCGAACGGGGAGCTGTTTTTT
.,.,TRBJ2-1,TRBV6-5,CASSYSGQGGEQFF,TGTGCCAGCAGTTACTCGGGTCAGGGAGGTGAGCAGTTCTTC
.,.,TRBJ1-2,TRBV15,CATSRDLTGILNGYTF,TGTGCCACCAGCAGAGATTTAACAGGGATCTTGAATGGCTACACCTTC
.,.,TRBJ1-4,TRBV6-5,CAGSYSAGTNEKLFF,TGTGCCGGCAGTTACTCGGCTGGTACTAATGAAAAACTGTTTTTT
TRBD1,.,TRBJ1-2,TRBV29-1,CSVEDLARGQDGYTF,TGCAGCGTTGAAGATCTTGCGAGGGGGCAGGATGGCTACACCTTC
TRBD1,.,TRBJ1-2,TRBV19,CASNRDRGIIAYTF,TGTGCCAGTAATCGGGACAGGGGAATTATTGCCTACACCTTC
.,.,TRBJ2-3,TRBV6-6,CASSRQGTSLGGTDTQYF,TGTGCCAGCAGTCGCCAGGGGACCTCCTTAGGGGGCACAGATACGCAGTATTTT
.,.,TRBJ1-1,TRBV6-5,CASSYSPGVYEAFF,TGTGCCAGCAGTTACTCTCCAGGGGTCTATGAAGCTTTCTTT
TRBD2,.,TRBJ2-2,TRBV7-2,CASSFSSGGSVMFF,TGTGCCAGCAGCTTTTCTAGCGGGGGAAGTGTTATGTTTTTT
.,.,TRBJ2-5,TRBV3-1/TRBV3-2,CASSQVRVGGTQYF,TGTGCCAGCAGCCAAGTTAGGGTAGGAGGGACCCAGTACTTC
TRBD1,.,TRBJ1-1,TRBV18,CASSPTGGTEAFF,TGTGCCAGCTCACCGACAGGGGGAACTGAAGCTTTCTTT
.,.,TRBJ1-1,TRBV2,CASKDPRGAEAFF,TGTGCCAGCAAAGACCCAAGGGGCGCTGAAGCTTTCTTT
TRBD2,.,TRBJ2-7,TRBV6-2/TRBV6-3,CASSYYSGESYEQYF,TGTGCCAGCAGTTATTATAGCGGGGAATCCTACGAGCAGTACTTC
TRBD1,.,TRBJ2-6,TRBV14,CASSQIIFRGRGANVLTF,TGTGCCAGCAGCCAAATAATTTTCAGGGGGCGTGGGGCCAACGTCCTGACTTTC
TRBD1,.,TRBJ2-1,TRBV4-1,CASSQEATGVYNEQFF,TGCGCCAGCAGCCAAGAAGCTACAGGGGTGTACAATGAGCAGTTCTTC